The 12 T cell receptor beta chains listed next were all sequenced from one sample in a study of blood T cells in healthy people across ages. Using a J-beta primer mix together with a sample-barcoded 5' primer, a second PCR was run for roughly 7 to 11 cycles. TCRdb reprocessed the 5' RACE reads via MiXCR and lists one record per CDR3 protein. The sample consists of roughly 1,500,000 distinct CDR3 sequences, 30% to 40% of them appearing once. The source material was blood. The source of these receptors is a woman aged 30 to 39 in good health.

The rearrangement joins TRBV28 to TRBJ2-4; 9 bases are shared with TRBD2. The DNA end lines up better with TRBJ2-5; the J call may be wrong. The CDR3 contains 16 residues. The germline V gene has CDR1 MDHEN and CDR2 SYDVKM. CDR3 bases: TGTGCCAGCAGTTTCAGGAAGCGGGAGGTTCAGGAGACCCAGTACTTC. It encodes CASSFRKREVQETQYF.

A few counts support this clonotype. The chain uses TRBV6-5 and TRBJ2-1; 7 bases fit TRBD2. Losses at the gene ends were 3 bases for V and 1 base for J; bases not matched to a gene: 6. This CDR3 is built from 16 residues. Germline-derived CDR1 and CDR2 are MNHEY and SVGAGI. CDR3 residues: CASSYSRGVSYNEQFF. Here the CDR3 DNA reads TGTGCCAGCAGTTATAGTCGGGGGGTATCCTACAATGAGCAGTTCTTC.

This clonotype was seen a handful of times. The CDR3 loop is CASSYFKGGEQFF. The DNA for the CDR3 is TGTGCCAGCAGTTACTTCAAAGGCGGTGAGCAGTTCTTC. The genes are TRBV6-5 and TRBJ2-1; D unresolved. Germline V gene lookup returns CDR1 MNHEY and CDR2 SVGAGI. V lost 1 base and J 9 bases, leaving 10 bases between the germline ends. This CDR3 spans 13 amino acids.

V usage is TRBV29-1 and J usage is TRBJ1-1; tentatively, D is TRBD1 (5 bases). The CDR3 is 13 amino acids. Trimming stripped 3 bases from V and 2 bases from J, with 10 bases between. Germline assignment: CDR1 SQVTM and CDR2 ANQGSEA. This CDR3 reads CSVEGGINTEAFF. The CDR3 nucleotides are TGCAGCGTTGAGGGGGGGATCAACACTGAAGCTTTCTTT.

Only a few counts were recorded for this clonotype. The chain has TRBV27 and TRBJ2-5; 8 nucleotides agree with TRBD1. Germline trimming cut 6 bases from V and 5 bases from J; bases unmatched to any gene: 8. CDR1 is MNHEY and CDR2 is SMNVEV in the germline V gene (reference sequence). There are 14 residues in the CDR3. The DNA for the CDR3 is TGTGCCAGCAGAGGTCTCGGACAGGGTGAGACCCAGTACTTC. Amino acids: CASRGLGQGETQYF.

The genes are TRBV9 and TRBJ2-4; no clear D. The DNA end is more similar to TRBJ2-7, so the J call may be wrong. Germline CDR1 is SGDLS and CDR2 is YYNGEE. The CDR3 runs to 15 residues. CDR3 nucleotides: TGTGCCAGCAGCGTAGCCGAAGGTGCTAGCTACGAGCAGTACTTC. As protein: CASSVAEGASYEQYF.

Concerning this clonotype itself: An end of the junction does not agree with germline; a read error may underlie this. The chain couples TRBV27 to TRBJ1-2, with D possibly TRBD1 on 5 matching bases. The CDR3 is 15 residues long. Germline V CDR1 and CDR2: MNHEY, SMNVEV (reference sequence). The CDR3 sequence is CASSYIRDFNYGCTF. DNA for the CDR3: TGTGCCAGCAGCTACATCCGGGACTTTAACTATGGCTGCACCTTC.

This clonotype came up once. At one boundary the junction diverges from the germline segment, which might be a read error. This chain joins TRBV7-3 and TRBJ2-7, with TRBD1 matching 7 bases. CDR1 and CDR2 from the germline V gene are SGHTA and FQGTGA. The CDR3 totals 15 residues. The DNA of the CDR3 is TGTGCCAGCAGCTTAACGGCAGGGGGAGCCTACGAGCGGTACTTC. It translates to CASSLTAGGAYERYF.

This clonotype has a handful of counts. This rearrangement joins TRBV6-6 to TRBJ1-2; D not certain. CDR1 is MNHNY and CDR2 is SVGAGI in the germline V gene (reference sequence). Trimming removed 5 bases at V and 3 bases at J, with 16 bases between. This CDR3 has 15 amino acids. The CDR3 DNA is TGTGCCAGCAGTCTGGACCCACAGTACCACTATGGCTACACCTTC. This gives the protein CASSLDPQYHYGYTF.

V usage is TRBV2 and J usage is TRBJ2-5; weak D call: TRBD2 (5 bases). The DNA matches TRBJ2-7 better at its end, which makes the J call doubtful. The CDR3 contains 13 residues. Germline V gene lookup returns CDR1 SNHLY and CDR2 FYNNEI. CDR3 DNA sequence: TGTGCCAAGAACCAGGCTCAAGGAGGCGAGCAGTACTTC. Residues: CAKNQAQGGEQYF.

The CDR3: CASRQVGQGPYGYTF. CDR3 nucleotide sequence: TGCGCCAGCAGACAGGTGGGACAGGGACCCTATGGCTACACCTTC. The V call is TRBV5-1, the J call TRBJ1-2; 9 bases align to TRBD1. The germline V gene has CDR1 SGHRS and CDR2 YFSETQ. V gave up 5 bases and J gave up 4 bases; unmatched junction bases: 9. The CDR3 totals 15 residues.

The chain uses TRBV27 and TRBJ2-3; tentatively, D is TRBD2 (6 bases). Per germline, CDR1 MNHEY and CDR2 SMNVEV (reference sequence). The CDR3 is 16 residues long. The V gene lost 6 bases and the J gene lost 1 base, with 17 bases spanning the gap. The CDR3 coding sequence is TGTGCCAGCAGCCCAATTTATTGGGAGGGCACAGATACGCAGTATTTT. Translation: CASSPIYWEGTDTQYF.